The present entry profiles one T cell receptor beta chain with its context. Its antigen is not known. The data derive from a study of beta chain features in type 1 diabetes. Findings of the study overall: Insertion counts at VDJ junctions were lower in type 1 diabetes patients, who also showed more deletions there. TCRB CDR3s from Type 1 diabetes patients were moderately but significantly shorter in all four CD4+ subsets. PCR might pick shorter templates more often, in the same way for patients and controls.

Based on CD45RO/CCR7/CD25/CD127/CD95/CD27, CD4+ regulatory, stem cell-like memory, naive and central memory cells were sorted. Deletions cut 4 bases from V and 0 bases from J, with 5 bases between. CDR1 and CDR2 from the germline V gene are MGHDK and SYGVNS. This CDR3 region has 13 residues. Sequenced material consisted of expressed TCRB transcripts (all of the isolated RNA was reverse transcribed). Using immunoSEQ multiplex PCR, the repertoire was profiled, and TCRdb retains in-frame clones only, with some absent. This table holds about 230,000 clones, 16% found once. This sequence originates from a man in his thirties or forties with type 1 diabetes. J is TRBJ2-3 and V is TRBV25-1; D gene ambiguous. Sequenced material: naive CD4+ T cells from blood. Here the CDR3 DNA reads TGTGCCAGCAGTGTGACTAGCACAGATACGCAGTATTTT. This gives the protein CASSVTSTDTQYF. Looking up the rest from reference TRBV25-1 and TRBJ2-3 gives the full variable domain: EADIYQTPRYLVIGTGKKITLECSQTMGHDKMYWYQQDPGMELHLIHYSYGVNSTEKGDLSSESTVSRIRTEHFPLTLESARPSHTSQYLCASSVTSTDTQYFGPGTRLTVL.